These T cell receptor beta chains were read from a single sample in a study of T cell responses to AZD1222 COVID-19 vaccine. Sequencing used immunoSEQ multiplex PCR; TCRdb keeps in-frame clones, though not all of them. Of fewer than 90,000 clones in the sample, 87% were seen once. The starting material was peripheral blood, obtained on day 0 of AZD1222 vaccination. The receptors originated from an adult in good health. CDR3s include the opening cysteine and the closing phenylalanine or tryptophan. The D gene is left open where the match is weak. Rows may omit the clone size; those that give it use once, few, many or a size class.

TGCGCCAGCAGCTTGGATGAGGGGAGCAATCAGCCCCAGCATTTT	CASSLDEGSNQPQHF	.	TRBV5-1	.	TRBJ1-5
TGCGCCAGCGACCCTTCGGGAGCCCTGGATGAGCAGTTCTTC	CASDPSGALDEQFF	.	TRBV5-1	.	TRBJ2-1
TGTGCCAGCAGTTTCAGCGGGGAACCCGTTGGAGCTTTCTTT	CASSFSGEPVGAFF	.	TRBV28	.	TRBJ1-1
TGTGCCAGCAGTGAGGGGAACCTCCAAGAGACCCAGTACTTC	CASSEGNLQETQYF	.	TRBV9	.	TRBJ2-5
TGTGCCACCAGCAGAGCGGGAGAGACCAAAAACATTCAGTACTTC	CATSRAGETKNIQYF	.	TRBV15	.	TRBJ2-4
TGTGCCAGCAGCGTAGAGGCTAGCGGGAGATACGAGCAGTACTTC	CASSVEASGRYEQYF	.	TRBV9	TRBD2	TRBJ2-7
TGTGCCAGCTCGATGGAGGGGAGCACTGAAGCTTTCTTT	CASSMEGSTEAFF	.	TRBV18	.	TRBJ1-1
TGTGCCAGCAGCTTAGGCAGCCAAGAGACCCAGTACTTC	CASSLGSQETQYF	.	TRBV11-3	.	TRBJ2-5
TGTGCCAGCAGCACAGGGTTCGGAAACACCATATATTTT	CASSTGFGNTIYF	.	TRBV11-3	.	TRBJ1-3
TGTGCCACCAGCAGAGATCGGGTACGGGCAGATACGCAGTATTTT	CATSRDRVRADTQYF	.	TRBV15	.	TRBJ2-3
TGTGCCAGCAGCTTACTTTCAGGGACAGCGCCCGAAGCTTTCTTT	CASSLLSGTAPEAFF	.	TRBV11-3	TRBD1	TRBJ1-1
TGTGCAGCCCAGAAAGTCGAGACAGATACGCAGTATTTT	CAAQKVETDTQYF	.	TRBV5-4	.	TRBJ2-3
TGTGCCAGTAGTATAGTTGCCGCCGAGGCCTACGAGCAGTACTTC	CASSIVAAEAYEQYF	.	TRBV19	.	TRBJ2-7
TGTGCCAGTAGCTGGATAAATTCACCCCTCCACTTT	CASSWINSPLHF	.	TRBV7-9	.	TRBJ1-6
TGTGCCAGCAGTTTGAGCTTGAACACTGAAGCTTTCTTT	CASSLSLNTEAFF	.	TRBV12-3/TRBV12-4	.	TRBJ1-1
TGTGCCAGCTCACCGCTAGCGGGATATGAACTAGCCAAAAACATTCAGTACTTC	CASSPLAGYELAKNIQYF	.	TRBV18	TRBD2	TRBJ2-4
TGTGCCACCTCTAGCGGGAGTCAAGATACGCAGTATTTT	CATSSGSQDTQYF	.	TRBV10-3	TRBD2	TRBJ2-3
TGCGCCAGCAGCTTGGAAGCTAGCGGGAGTAAAGATACGCAGTATTTT	CASSLEASGSKDTQYF	.	TRBV5-1	TRBD2	TRBJ2-3
TGTACCAGCAGTTTATATAACAGGGCAACTAATGAAAAACTGTTTTTT	CTSSLYNRATNEKLFF	.	TRBV27	.	TRBJ1-4
TGTGCCAGCAGCGTAGAAGCGGGGGAGGTTAATGGCTACACCTTC	CASSVEAGEVNGYTF	.	TRBV9	.	TRBJ1-2
TGTGCCAGCGCCCTTCAAGCTTATAGCAATCAGCCCCAGCATTTT	CASALQAYSNQPQHF	.	TRBV28	.	TRBJ1-5
TGTGCCAGTAGTGAGGGACTAGCGGGAGTCGAGCAGTACTTC	CASSEGLAGVEQYF	.	TRBV19	TRBD2	TRBJ2-7
TGTGCCAGCGGATTAGGACTAGCGGGCGAGCAGTACTTC	CASGLGLAGEQYF	.	TRBV13	TRBD2	TRBJ2-7
TGCGCCAGCGGGACTAGCGGAAACACAGATACGCAGTATTTT	CASGTSGNTDTQYF	.	TRBV5-1	TRBD2	TRBJ2-3
TGTGCCAGCAGCCCACTCGGGACTATCTACGAGCAGTACTTC	CASSPLGTIYEQYF	.	TRBV7-9	TRBD2	TRBJ2-7
TGTGCCAGCGGGGGGAAAAACAATGAGCAGTTCTTC	CASGGKNNEQFF	once	TRBV9	.	TRBJ2-1
TGTGCCAGCAGTGAAATTGTCACTATGAACACTGAAGCTTTCTTT	CASSEIVTMNTEAFF	once	TRBV6-1	.	TRBJ1-1
TGCAGTGCTAGTGGGGACAGGGGCCTCTATGGCTACACCTTC	CSASGDRGLYGYTF	.	TRBV20-1	TRBD1	TRBJ1-2
TGTGCCAGCAGTTCCCCAACTGGGCCCGGAAACACCATATATTTT	CASSSPTGPGNTIYF	few	TRBV7-9	.	TRBJ1-3
TGCAGCGTTCGAACCGGGACAGGTGTCCACAATGAGCAGTTCTTC	CSVRTGTGVHNEQFF	.	TRBV29-1	TRBD1	TRBJ2-1
TGTGCCAGCAGTGACGATTACTCTGGGGCCAACGTCCTGACTTTC	CASSDDYSGANVLTF	.	TRBV6-4	.	TRBJ2-6
TGTGCCAGTAGTAGAACCTCGGGAGGAGTGGGAGAAAAACTGTTTTTT	CASSRTSGGVGEKLFF	.	TRBV19	.	TRBJ1-4
TGTGCCAGCAGCTTTACCGGACAACCGAACACTGAAGCTTTCTTT	CASSFTGQPNTEAFF	once	TRBV7-2	.	TRBJ1-1
TGTGCCAGCGCGGGACTAGCGGGCCCCACCGGGGAGCTGTTTTTT	CASAGLAGPTGELFF	.	TRBV6-4	TRBD2	TRBJ2-2
TGTGCCAGCAGTTCTCAACTAGCGGGAAACTACGAGCAGTACTTC	CASSSQLAGNYEQYF	.	TRBV28	TRBD2	TRBJ2-7
TGTGCCAGCAGCCCTGGCTCCCAAGAGACCCAGTACTTC	CASSPGSQETQYF	.	TRBV3-1/TRBV3-2	.	TRBJ2-5
TGTGCCAGCAAAGGAGGAGGTCTCAATCAGCCCCAGCATTTT	CASKGGGLNQPQHF	.	TRBV28	.	TRBJ1-5
TGTGCCAGCAGCCCTCAAGGAGGCCTCCCCGTGCGGTACACCTTC	CASSPQGGLPVRYTF	.	TRBV21-1	.	TRBJ1-2
TGTGCCAGCTCACCACAGGGTATCGGGGAGACCCAGTACTTC	CASSPQGIGETQYF	.	TRBV18	.	TRBJ2-5
TGTGCCAGCAGTTCGGAAGCGGAGCCAACAACTAATGAAAAACTGTTTTTT	CASSSEAEPTTNEKLFF	.	TRBV28	.	TRBJ1-4
TGTGCCAGCAGCACCTCCGGGAGAAACACTGAAGCTTTCTTT	CASSTSGRNTEAFF	few	TRBV5-5	.	TRBJ1-1
TGTGCCAGCAGCTTAACAATATCCGGGGACTATGGCTACACCTTC	CASSLTISGDYGYTF	few	TRBV7-9	.	TRBJ1-2
TGCGCCAGCAGATCACTAGCGGAAAACAATGAGCAGTTCTTC	CASRSLAENNEQFF	.	TRBV4-3	TRBD2	TRBJ2-1
TGTGCCAGCAGCGGACAGGGAGCCCTCCACTTT	CASSGQGALHF	once	TRBV9	TRBD1	TRBJ1-6
TGTGCCAGCAGCTTAGGTGTTAGATTTGAAGCTTTCTTT	CASSLGVRFEAFF	.	TRBV7-9	.	TRBJ1-1
TGTGCCAGCAGCTTGAAGACAGCTAACTTGGGCTACACCTTC	CASSLKTANLGYTF	once	TRBV7-2	.	TRBJ1-2
TGTGCCAGCAGCTTATCGGGACTAGCGACAGATACGCAGTATTTT	CASSLSGLATDTQYF	few	TRBV11-2	TRBD2	TRBJ2-3
TGTGCCAGCAGCTCATTTCGGGCCTGCCAATGGGGCTATGGCTACACCTTC	CASSSFRACQWGYGYTF	.	TRBV7-4	.	TRBJ1-2
TGTGCCAGCAGTGAGTGGGACGCAGCTTTCTTT	CASSEWDAAFF	.	TRBV6-1	.	TRBJ1-1
TGTGCCAGCAGCTTGGAGAGACAGCTCTCCTACGAGCAGTACTTC	CASSLERQLSYEQYF	.	TRBV5-6	.	TRBJ2-7
TGTGCCAGCACGCGTGGGGGGTTCAACGAGCAGTACTTC	CASTRGGFNEQYF	.	TRBV6-5	.	TRBJ2-7
TGTGCCAGCTCTGGGGGCCAGGGGGACACTGAAGCTTTCTTT	CASSGGQGDTEAFF	.	TRBV2	TRBD1	TRBJ1-1
TGTGCCAGTAGCGCCCAGGGGTCCGGCTACACCTTC	CASSAQGSGYTF	.	TRBV19	.	TRBJ1-2